Listed here are 11 T cell receptor beta chains from one sample, sequenced in a study of memory CD4+ T cells and cytomegalovirus serostatus. The sort gate was single viable CD3+CD4+CD8-CD45RO+ cells for memory CD4+ T cells. TCRdb's table, derived via immunoSEQ multiplex PCR, lists solely in-frame clones and lacks some. Of about 50,000 clones detected, over 75% appear once; the ten largest clones hold less than 0.6%. Sequenced: memory CD4+ T cells from blood. The receptors were gathered from an adult in good health and CMV-seronegative.

Written as DNA, the CDR3 is TGTGCCAGCAGTTACTCCGCCAGGGGGCAGGGGTATGGCTACACCTTC. It translates to CASSYSARGQGYGYTF. This chain joins TRBV6-5 and TRBJ1-2, with TRBD1 matching over 8 bases. The CDR3 covers 16 residues. J lost 5 bases, V lost 0 bases, and 8 bases had no gene match. CDR1 is MNHEY, CDR2 SVGAGI, per germline.

The V gene is TRBV5-4, the J gene TRBJ1-6; D is uncertain. V was shortened by 0 bases and J by 6 bases, with 7 bases between the two germline ends. The germline gives CDR1 SGHNT, CDR2 YYREEE (reference sequence). CDR3 length: 14 amino acids. The CDR3 region is CASSLDQLNSPLHF. The DNA for the CDR3 is TGTGCCAGCAGCTTGGATCAGCTTAATTCACCCCTCCACTTT.

The rearrangement uses TRBV30 and TRBJ2-2; 10 bases agree with TRBD2. Germline-derived CDR1 and CDR2 are GTSNPN and SVGIG (reference sequence). V trimming: 3 bases; J trimming: 4 bases; junction bases outside the gene matches: 8. The length of the CDR3 is 16 residues. CDR3 residues: CAWRKRGGRGTGELFF. As DNA, the CDR3 is TGTGCCTGGAGGAAGCGGGGGGGCCGAGGCACCGGGGAGCTGTTTTTT.

The rearrangement joins TRBV4-2 to TRBJ2-1; 8 bases align to TRBD2. The V and J ends lost 4 bases and 0 bases, in that order; junction bases with no gene match: 5. The CDR3 covers 16 residues. The germline CDR1 and CDR2 sequences are LGHNA and YNFKEQ. CDR3 protein: CASSRGLADSYNEQFF. The CDR3 DNA reads TGTGCCAGCAGCCGAGGACTAGCCGACTCCTACAATGAGCAGTTCTTC.

This clone was seen once. The chain carries TRBV18 and TRBJ1-4; perhaps TRBD1 as D (6 bases). This CDR3 comprises 15 residues. The V gene lost 0 bases and the J gene lost 4 bases, with 9 bases spanning the gap. Germline values: CDR1 KGHSH, CDR2 LQKENI. CDR3 nucleotides: TGTGCCAGCTCACCACCTAGAGGGGGTAATGAAAAACTGTTTTTT. As protein: CASSPPRGGNEKLFF.

V gene TRBV7-8 combines with J gene TRBJ1-6, with D perhaps TRBD1 (6 bases). Germline-derived CDR1 and CDR2 are SGHVS and FQNEAQ. Trimming stripped 1 base from V and 9 bases from J, with 13 bases between. CDR3 length: 15 residues. DNA for the CDR3: TGTGCCAGCAGCTTAGGAGGGGGGGAAATTTCACCCCTCCACTTT. Amino acid sequence: CASSLGGGEISPLHF.

The chain carries TRBV5-8 and TRBJ2-5, with D maybe TRBD2 (6 bases). The germline gives CDR1 SGHTS, CDR2 YDEGEE. Trimming took 5 bases from V and 1 from J, leaving 12 bases between them. The CDR3 is made up of 14 amino acids. This CDR3 reads CASSLANFQETQYF. The CDR3 nucleotides are TGTGCCAGCAGTCTAGCGAACTTCCAAGAGACCCAGTACTTC.

In this sample, this clone turned up once. The chain employs TRBV5-1 and TRBJ2-1, with 12 bases matching TRBD2. Losses at the gene ends were 3 bases for V and 8 bases for J; bases not matched to a gene: 6. This CDR3 is 15 amino acids long. Germline CDR1 and CDR2: SGHRS and YFSETQ. CDR3 sequence reads: CASSSLAGGFYEQFF. The DNA for the CDR3 is TGCGCCAGCAGCTCCCTAGCGGGGGGGTTCTATGAGCAGTTCTTC.

The V gene is TRBV7-2, the J gene TRBJ1-5, with no clear D. CDR3 length equals 15 residues. V was shortened by 2 bases and J by 7 bases, with 15 bases between the two germline ends. Germline assignment: CDR1 SGHTA and CDR2 FQGNSA. CDR3: CASSLFLGQSQPQHF. The CDR3 DNA reads TGTGCCAGCAGCTTATTCCTCGGCCAATCCCAGCCCCAGCATTTT.

This chain links TRBV28 with TRBJ1-2; 7 nucleotides agree with TRBD1. CDR1 and CDR2 (germline): MDHEN, SYDVKM. V dropped 8 bases and J dropped 4; count of bases not matched to a gene: 7. This CDR3 region has 13 residues. The CDR3 loop reads CASGRGQSYGYTF. In DNA, the CDR3 is TGTGCCAGCGGGAGGGGGCAGTCCTATGGCTACACCTTC.

The chain uses TRBV2 and TRBJ2-2; D might be TRBD1 (6 bases). CDR3 length equals 15 residues. V was trimmed by 7 bases and J by 4 bases, leaving 16 bases between them. CDR1 and CDR2 (germline): SNHLY, FYNNEI. The CDR3 reads CASKSKRGGTGELFF. CDR3 bases: TGTGCCAGCAAAAGTAAAAGAGGGGGCACCGGGGAGCTGTTTTTT.